The 8 T cell receptor beta chains presented below share a single source sample, sequenced in a study of blood T cell repertoires in COVID-19. Measured with immunoSEQ multiplex PCR; TCRdb has only the in-frame clones, and not every one. The sample lists about 99,000 clones, approximately 87% seen once, with around 13% in the top ten. The material sequenced was peripheral blood. Source of these receptors: a human donor in a cohort sampled during active or convalescent COVID-19.

This clone occurred once. The rearrangement links TRBV7-2 to TRBJ2-1; the match to TRBD1 covers 7 bases. The V and J ends lost 5 bases and 8 bases, in that order; junction bases with no gene match: 15. In germline, CDR1 is SGHTA, CDR2 FQGNSA. This CDR3 has 16 amino acids. CDR3 protein: CASSPAGQASGDEQFF. The CDR3 DNA is TGTGCCAGCAGCCCCGCTGGACAGGCCTCTGGGGATGAGCAGTTCTTC.

Concerning this clone: Other DNA sequences within the sample encode an identical CDR3. This rearrangement joins TRBV20-1 to TRBJ1-2, with D possibly matching TRBD1 (6 bases). The germline V gene encodes CDR1 DFQATT and CDR2 SNEGSKA (reference sequence). This CDR3 is 12 amino acids long. V shed 3 bases and J shed 5 bases, with 10 bases lying between them. This chain's CDR3 is CSASPGTYGYTF. DNA of the CDR3: TGCAGTGCTAGTCCCGGGACATATGGCTACACCTTC.

This rearrangement joins TRBV6-1 to TRBJ1-2; perhaps TRBD1 as D (6 bases). This CDR3 comprises 13 residues. The germline CDR1 and CDR2 sequences are MNHNS and SASEGT. Trimming pared 1 base from V and 8 bases from J, leaving 11 bases between. This CDR3 reads CASSEGPQGGYTF. CDR3 DNA sequence: TGTGCCAGCAGTGAAGGTCCGCAGGGGGGCTACACCTTC.

The rearrangement links TRBV7-3 to TRBJ2-1; 8 bases map to TRBD1. Trimming cost V 6 bases and J 1 base; bases outside gene matches: 5. CDR3 length equals 15 residues. Germline V gene sequence: CDR1 SGHTA, CDR2 FQGTGA. The CDR3 here is CASSSTGASYNEQFF. The CDR3 DNA reads TGTGCCAGCAGTTCGACAGGGGCTTCCTACAATGAGCAGTTCTTC.

The rearrangement uses TRBV7-2 and TRBJ2-5; TRBD2 is a possible D gene (6 bases). V was cut by 5 bases and J by 1 base, with 14 bases left in between. The CDR3 spans 15 residues. Germline V CDR1 and CDR2: SGHTA, FQGNSA. In nucleotides, the CDR3 is TGTGCCAGCAGCCAGCGGGCGGGGACCCAAGAGACCCAGTACTTC. Translating gives CASSQRAGTQETQYF.

The chain couples TRBV4-3 to TRBJ2-3, with D perhaps matching TRBD1 (6 bases). This CDR3 region has 15 residues. V was cut by 2 bases and J by 4 bases, with 13 bases left in between. Germline assignment: CDR1 LGHNA and CDR2 YSLEER. The CDR3 DNA reads TGCGCCAGCAGCCAAAGGCCCAGGGGCCCAGATACGCAGTATTTT. It encodes CASSQRPRGPDTQYF.

The J gene is TRBJ1-6, the V gene TRBV3-1 (or the pseudogene TRBV3-2); D unclear. The length of the CDR3 is 12 residues. V lost 3 bases to trimming and J lost 7 bases, with 4 bases between them. Germline V gene sequence: CDR1 LGHDT, CDR2 YNNKEL (reference sequence). This CDR3 is CASSHQNSPLHF. The CDR3 region has the DNA TGTGCCAGCAGCCACCAAAATTCACCCCTCCACTTT.

This clone was found once. The chain links TRBV4-3 to TRBJ1-3; 7 bases align to TRBD1. V was clipped by 2 bases and J by 2 bases; unmatched bases: 3. The CDR3 extends over 15 amino acids. The germline gives CDR1 LGHNA, CDR2 YSLEER. CDR3 sequence reads: CASSQTGTAGNTIYF. CDR3 in DNA: TGCGCCAGCAGCCAAACCGGGACAGCTGGAAACACCATATATTTT.